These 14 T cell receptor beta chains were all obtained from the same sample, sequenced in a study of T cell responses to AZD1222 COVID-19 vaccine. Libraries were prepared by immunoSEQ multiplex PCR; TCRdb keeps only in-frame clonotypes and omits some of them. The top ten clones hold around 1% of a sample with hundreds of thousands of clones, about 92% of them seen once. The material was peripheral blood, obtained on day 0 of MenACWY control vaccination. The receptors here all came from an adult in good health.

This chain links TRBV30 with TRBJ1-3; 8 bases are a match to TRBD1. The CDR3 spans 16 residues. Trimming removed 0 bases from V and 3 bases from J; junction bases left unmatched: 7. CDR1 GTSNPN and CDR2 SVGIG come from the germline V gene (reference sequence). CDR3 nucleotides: TGTGCCTGGAGTGTACTAGGGGACAGGATTGGAAACACCATATATTTT. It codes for CAWSVLGDRIGNTIYF. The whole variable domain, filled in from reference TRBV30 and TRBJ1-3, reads SQTIHQWPATLVQPVGSPLSLECTVEGTSNPNLYWYRQAAGRGLQLLFYSVGIGQISSEVPQNLSASRPQDRQFILSSKKLLLSDSGFYLCAWSVLGDRIGNTIYFGEGSWLTVV.

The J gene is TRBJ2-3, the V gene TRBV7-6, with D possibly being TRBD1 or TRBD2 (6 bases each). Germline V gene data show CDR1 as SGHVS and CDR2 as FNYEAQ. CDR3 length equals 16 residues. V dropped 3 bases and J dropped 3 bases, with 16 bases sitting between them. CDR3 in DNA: TGTGCCAGCAGCTTGGGACTGAGGGGGGCTACAGATACGCAGTATTTT. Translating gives CASSLGLRGATDTQYF.

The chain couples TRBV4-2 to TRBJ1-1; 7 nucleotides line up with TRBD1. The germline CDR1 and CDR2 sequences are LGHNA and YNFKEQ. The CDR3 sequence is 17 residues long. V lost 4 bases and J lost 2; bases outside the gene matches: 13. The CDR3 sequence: CASSPLIGTALNTEAFF. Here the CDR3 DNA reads TGTGCCAGCAGCCCTCTTATAGGGACAGCGTTAAACACTGAAGCTTTCTTT.

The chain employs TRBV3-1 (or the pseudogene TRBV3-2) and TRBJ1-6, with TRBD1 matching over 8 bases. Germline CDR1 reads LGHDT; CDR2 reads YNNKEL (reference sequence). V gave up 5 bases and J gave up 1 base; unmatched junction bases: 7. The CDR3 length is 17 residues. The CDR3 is CASSSHQGASYNSPLHF. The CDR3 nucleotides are TGTGCCAGCAGCTCCCACCAGGGGGCATCCTATAATTCACCCCTCCACTTT.

CDR3 nucleotide sequence: TGCAGCGTTGTAATTTTCCGGGGCTCTGGGAGGGATGGCTACACCTTC. Translating gives CSVVIFRGSGRDGYTF. V gene TRBV29-1 combines with J gene TRBJ1-2, with D tentatively TRBD1 (5 bases). The CDR3 is 16 residues long. Germline-derived CDR1 and CDR2 are SQVTM and ANQGSEA. Trimming cost V 4 bases and J 6 bases, with 24 bases left between them. The whole variable domain, remainder taken from reference TRBV29-1 and TRBJ1-2, is SAVISQKPSRDICQRGTSLTIQCQVDSQVTMMFWYRQQPGQSLTLIATANQGSEATYESGFVIDKFPISRPNLTFSTLTVSNMSPEDSSIYLCSVVIFRGSGRDGYTFGSGTRLTVV.

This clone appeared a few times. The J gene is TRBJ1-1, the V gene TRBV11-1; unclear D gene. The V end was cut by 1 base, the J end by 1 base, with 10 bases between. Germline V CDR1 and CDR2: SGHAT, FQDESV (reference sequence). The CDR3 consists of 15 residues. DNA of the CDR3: TGTGCCAGCAGCTTAGACCACGACCCGAACACTGAAGCTTTCTTT. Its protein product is CASSLDHDPNTEAFF.

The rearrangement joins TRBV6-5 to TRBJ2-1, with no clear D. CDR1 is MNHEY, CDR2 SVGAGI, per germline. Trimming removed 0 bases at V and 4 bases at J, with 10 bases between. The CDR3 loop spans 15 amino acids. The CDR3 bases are TGTGCCAGCAGTTACTCGGGTCCTACTTACAATGAGCAGTTCTTC. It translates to CASSYSGPTYNEQFF.

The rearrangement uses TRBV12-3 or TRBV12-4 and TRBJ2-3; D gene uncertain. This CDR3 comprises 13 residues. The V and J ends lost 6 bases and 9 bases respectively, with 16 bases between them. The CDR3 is CASSSLPGQTQYF. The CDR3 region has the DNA TGTGCCAGCAGCTCTCTCCCAGGTCAGACGCAGTATTTT.

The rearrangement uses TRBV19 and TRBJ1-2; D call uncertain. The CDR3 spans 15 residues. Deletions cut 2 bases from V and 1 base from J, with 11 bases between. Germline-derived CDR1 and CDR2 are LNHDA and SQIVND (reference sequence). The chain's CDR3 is CASSIMADLNYGYTF. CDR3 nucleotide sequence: TGTGCCAGTAGTATAATGGCAGACCTTAACTATGGCTACACCTTC.

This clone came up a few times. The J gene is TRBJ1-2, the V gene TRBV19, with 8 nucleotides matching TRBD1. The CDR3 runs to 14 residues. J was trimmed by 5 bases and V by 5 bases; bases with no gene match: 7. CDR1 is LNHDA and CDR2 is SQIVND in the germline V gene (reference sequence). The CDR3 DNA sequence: TGTGCCAGTAGTCGATCCCGGGACAGGTATGGCTACACCTTC. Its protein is CASSRSRDRYGYTF.

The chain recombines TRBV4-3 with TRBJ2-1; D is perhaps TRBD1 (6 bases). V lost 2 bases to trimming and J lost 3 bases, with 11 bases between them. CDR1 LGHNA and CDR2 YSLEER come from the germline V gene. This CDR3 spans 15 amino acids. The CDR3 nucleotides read TGCGCCAGCAGCCAATCCGGGACAAACTACAATGAGCAGTTCTTC. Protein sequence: CASSQSGTNYNEQFF.

CDR3 nucleotide sequence: TGCGCCAGCAGCTTGGACACGAACACCGGGGAGCTGTTTTTT. It is translated as CASSLDTNTGELFF. This chain joins TRBV5-1 and TRBJ2-2, with D unclear. The CDR3 consists of 14 residues. V shed 0 bases and J shed 0 bases, with 3 bases lying between them. The V gene's germline CDR1 is SGHRS and CDR2 YFSETQ.

This CDR3 is CASSHATGTGMYNEQFF. The CDR3 DNA sequence: TGTGCCAGCAGCCACGCCACCGGGACAGGGATGTACAATGAGCAGTTCTTC. This chain links TRBV3-1 (or the pseudogene TRBV3-2) with TRBJ2-1, with 9 positions matching TRBD1. CDR1 and CDR2 from the germline V gene are LGHDT and YNNKEL (reference sequence). Trimming took 3 bases from V and 4 from J; bases not matched to a gene: 10. The CDR3 loop spans 17 amino acids.

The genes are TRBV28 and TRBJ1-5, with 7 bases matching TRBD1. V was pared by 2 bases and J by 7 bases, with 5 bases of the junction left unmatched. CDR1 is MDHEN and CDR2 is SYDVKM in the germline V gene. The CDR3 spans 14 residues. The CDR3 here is CASSLPARGQPQHF. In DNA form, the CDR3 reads TGTGCCAGCAGTTTACCGGCCAGGGGGCAGCCCCAGCATTTT.